This T cell receptor beta chain emerged from a study of a mutant IDH1 vaccine in newly diagnosed glioma. Study results and caveats: Apparently unrelated to pseudoprogression were changes in the top peripheral T cell clonotypes.

Using immunoSEQ multiplex PCR, the repertoire was profiled, and TCRdb retains in-frame clones only, with some absent. The sample yields 50,000 to 70,000 clones, about 73% seen once. Note on this clone: The antigen remains undetermined.

Trimming pared 0 bases from V and 11 bases from J, leaving 11 bases between. The CDR3 runs to 13 residues. From germline, CDR1 is MGHRA and CDR2 YSYEKL. Time point specified: week 35, safety follow-up. Topical imiquimod was applied with each vaccine dose, which held 300 ug of mutant IDH1 20-mer peptide. Vaccination of patients was performed eight times, in weeks 1, 3, 5, 7, 11, 15, 19 and 23. Specimen: PBMCs, collected from a glioma patient whose treatment included an IDH1 peptide vaccine. The receptor comes from a man aged 45-60 years with glioma. The chain links TRBV4-1 to TRBJ1-5; D gene unclear. The CDR3 DNA is TGCGCCAGCAGCCAAGAGGGGATTAGGGCCCAGCATTTT. Translation gives CASSQEGIRAQHF.